One and the same sample provided the 17 T cell receptor beta chains below, sequenced in a study of blood T cell repertoires in COVID-19. TCRdb keeps only in-frame clones here, not all; method: immunoSEQ multiplex PCR. In the table there are tens of thousands of clones, approximately 87% of which are singletons. The sequencing sample was made of peripheral blood. The origin of the receptors is a human donor with active COVID-19. The donor label of this sample is uncertain.

The rearrangement joins TRBV24-1 to TRBJ2-2; 8 nucleotides line up with TRBD1. Germline V gives CDR1 KGHDR, CDR2 SFDVKD. The V and J ends lost 3 bases and 2 bases, in that order; junction bases with no gene match: 7. This CDR3 has 17 residues. The CDR3, as DNA: TGTGCCACCAGTGATGACAGGGGAGGAGGTAACACCGGGGAGCTGTTTTTT. Encoded protein: CATSDDRGGGNTGELFF.

The CDR3 loop is CASSPLGQLDSYEQYF. The CDR3 nucleotides read TGTGCCAGCTCACCCCTCGGACAGCTCGACTCCTACGAGCAGTACTTC. The rearrangement joins TRBV18 to TRBJ2-7; a weak D match, TRBD1 (6 bases). Germline CDR1 is KGHSH and CDR2 is LQKENI. The CDR3 covers 16 residues. The germline V and J ends were trimmed by 3 bases and 0 bases, with 15 bases remaining between them.

This chain uses TRBV6-5 with TRBJ2-7; 8 bases match TRBD1. This CDR3 has 12 residues. CDR1 is MNHEY and CDR2 is SVGAGI in the germline V gene. J lost 2 bases, V lost 6 bases, and 0 bases had no gene match. The CDR3 sequence: CASRTGAYEQYF. In DNA form, the CDR3 reads TGTGCCAGCAGGACAGGGGCCTACGAGCAGTACTTC.

The chain joins TRBV10-3 to TRBJ1-5, with 7 bases identical to TRBD1. The germline CDR1 and CDR2 sequences are ENHRY and SYGVKD. The CDR3 is 15 amino acids. J gave up 0 bases and V 8 bases, and 7 bases lay outside the gene matches. The CDR3 protein is CAISSGQPSNQPQHF. CDR3 DNA sequence: TGTGCCATCTCTTCGGGACAGCCTAGCAATCAGCCCCAGCATTTT.

J is TRBJ2-5 and V is TRBV28; TRBD1 aligns across 11 bases. This CDR3 is built from 15 residues. The trim removed 6 bases at V and 4 bases at J, leaving 7 bases unmatched. Germline assignment: CDR1 MDHEN and CDR2 SYDVKM. The CDR3 bases are TGTGCCAGCAGCTTGGGACAGGGGGTAATAGAGACCCAGTACTTC. It encodes CASSLGQGVIETQYF.

This clone showed up just once. The rearrangement links TRBV28 to TRBJ2-3; 16 nucleotides align to TRBD2. Trimming at V came to 1 base and at J to 6 bases, leaving 4 bases not matched to a gene. This CDR3 region has 17 residues. Germline CDR1 MDHEN, CDR2 SYDVKM. CDR3 nucleotide sequence: TGTGCCAGCAGTTTATCGGGACTAGCGGGAGGGTACGATACGCAGTATTTT. It translates to CASSLSGLAGGYDTQYF.

The chain combines TRBV19 with TRBJ2-4; the match to TRBD2 covers 7 bases. Per germline, CDR1 LNHDA and CDR2 SQIVND (reference sequence). The CDR3 is 15 residues long. After removal of 10 bases from V and 3 bases from J, the junction contained 12 bases not matched to a gene. CDR3 sequence: CATTPGRRGKNIQYF. In nucleotides, the CDR3 is TGTGCCACCACCCCCGGGAGGCGAGGCAAAAACATTCAGTACTTC.

The rearrangement joins TRBV7-2 to TRBJ2-2, with D possibly matching TRBD2 (6 bases). V gave up 3 bases and J gave up 6 bases, with 17 bases separating them. The V gene's germline CDR1 is SGHTA and CDR2 FQGNSA. This CDR3 is 16 amino acids long. DNA for the CDR3: TGTGCCAGCAGCTTCGGGAAGGGAGGTGGGGCCGGGGAGCTGTTTTTT. Its protein is CASSFGKGGGAGELFF. The whole variable domain, filled in from reference TRBV7-2 and TRBJ2-2, reads GAGVSQSPSNKVTEKGKDVELRCDPISGHTALYWYRQSLGQGLEFLIYFQGNSAPDKSGLPSDRFSAERTGGSVSTLTIQRTQQEDSAVYLCASSFGKGGGAGELFFGEGSRLTVL.

This chain uses TRBV12-5 with TRBJ2-7, with D perhaps matching TRBD2 (5 bases). From germline, CDR1 is LGHNT and CDR2 FRNRAP. V was shortened by 5 bases and J by 4 bases, with 6 bases between the two germline ends. CDR3 length: 11 residues. The CDR3 sequence: CASGREYEQYF. CDR3 DNA: TGTGCTAGTGGTCGGGAATACGAGCAGTACTTC.

The V call is TRBV27, the J call TRBJ1-2; 10 bases line up with TRBD1. Germline values: CDR1 MNHEY, CDR2 SMNVEV (reference sequence). The CDR3 sequence is 15 residues long. V shed 5 bases, J shed 4 bases, and the junction held 7 bases outside the gene matches. In nucleotides, the CDR3 is TGTGCCAGCAGTCGACAGGGGGCGCAAGGCTATGGCTACACCTTC. Its translation is CASSRQGAQGYGYTF.

This clone was seen only once. The chain employs TRBV10-3 and TRBJ2-2; 7 positions agree with TRBD1. Unmatched junction bases numbered 3, after V lost 5 bases and J lost 0 bases. Germline loops: CDR1 ENHRY, CDR2 SYGVKD. The CDR3 loop spans 15 amino acids. Here the CDR3 DNA reads TGTGCCATCAGTTCCGGGACAGCGAACACCGGGGAGCTGTTTTTT. Translating it yields CAISSGTANTGELFF.

This rearrangement joins TRBV5-5 to TRBJ2-1; 7 bases align to TRBD2. With 0 bases clipped from V and 5 bases from J, the junction kept 5 bases outside the gene matches. There are 15 residues in the CDR3. Germline V gene sequence: CDR1 SGHKS, CDR2 YYEKEE (reference sequence). CDR3 nucleotide sequence: TGTGCCAGCAGCTTGGGGTCTAGCGGTCACAATGAGCAGTTCTTC. This sequence encodes CASSLGSSGHNEQFF. The whole variable domain, filled in from reference TRBV5-5 and TRBJ2-1, reads DAGVTQSPTHLIKTRGQQVTLRCSPISGHKSVSWYQQVLGQGPQFIFQYYEKEERGRGNFPDRFSARQFPNYSSELNVNALLLGDSALYLCASSLGSSGHNEQFFGPGTRLTVL.

The genes are TRBV9 and TRBJ2-3; maybe TRBD2 (7 bases). Germline CDR1 reads SGDLS; CDR2 reads YYNGEE. With 4 bases removed from V and 2 bases from J, the gap between germline ends came to 20 bases. The length of the CDR3 is 17 residues. The CDR3 DNA sequence: TGTGCCAGCAGCCCATTCAGGGGAAGCGGGGCCACAGATACGCAGTATTTT. It yields the protein CASSPFRGSGATDTQYF.

This clone turned up a few times. The chain carries TRBV19 and TRBJ2-7, with 7 positions matching TRBD1. V lost 6 bases to trimming and J lost 0 bases; unmatched junction nucleotides: 5. Germline V CDR1 and CDR2: LNHDA, SQIVND (reference sequence). CDR3 length: 14 residues. CDR3 amino acids: CASRRDSSSYEQYF. The DNA of the CDR3 is TGTGCCAGTAGGAGGGACAGCAGCTCCTACGAGCAGTACTTC. The variable domain in full, with the rest retrieved from reference TRBV19 and TRBJ2-7, is DGGITQSPKYLFRKEGQNVTLSCEQNLNHDAMYWYRQDPGQGLRLIYYSQIVNDFQKGDIAEGYSVSREKKESFPLTVTSAQKNPTAFYLCASRRDSSSYEQYFGPGTRLTVT.

The sample holds a few counts of this clone. This rearrangement joins TRBV19 to TRBJ1-6; 8 bases map to TRBD1. CDR3 length: 15 residues. The trim removed 5 bases at V and 5 bases at J, leaving 5 bases unmatched. Germline CDR1 reads LNHDA; CDR2 reads SQIVND (reference sequence). The CDR3 reads CASSVLDRDNSPLHF. CDR3 bases: TGTGCCAGTAGTGTTCTGGACAGGGATAATTCACCCCTCCACTTT.

The gene calls are TRBV27 and TRBJ2-1; D remains ambiguous. The ends were cut back, 4 bases at V and 5 bases at J, with 15 bases in the middle. The CDR3 contains 15 residues. CDR1 is MNHEY, CDR2 SMNVEV, per germline (reference sequence). The CDR3 protein is CASSSLPPPNNEQFF. DNA for the CDR3: TGTGCCAGCAGTTCCCTACCTCCCCCTAACAATGAGCAGTTCTTC.

The chain links TRBV12-3 or TRBV12-4 to TRBJ1-5; 9 bases map to TRBD1. V dropped 6 bases and J dropped 6; count of bases not matched to a gene: 3. The CDR3 spans 13 residues. The CDR3 reads CASSGTGIQPQHF. CDR3 bases: TGTGCCAGCAGCGGGACAGGGATTCAGCCCCAGCATTTT.